A single sample gave rise to the 26 T cell receptor beta chains below, sequenced in a study of STAT3 mutations in large granular lymphocyte leukemia (dated by TCRdb to the late 2010s). On the study overall, not on this receptor specifically: All T-LGLL patients had at least one immunodominant TCRbeta clonotype, and roughly half had multiple immunodominant subclonotypes.

The method was the immunoSEQ multiplex PCR assay. Entries here come from immuneACCESS through TCRdb and include only in-frame sequences with V and J called. Some clones fail to appear in such tables; in the studies checked, an unresolved V gene covers under half of the shortfall, and the cause of the remainder is unknown. Counted in this sample were approximately 4,300 clones; 49% of them appeared once. The top ten clones comprise approximately 80% of the sample. The antigens of these receptors remain unknown. Sequenced material: peripheral blood mononuclear cells. Every receptor here comes from a man between 60 and 75 years old with T-cell large granular lymphocyte leukemia. Some clones in this sample may be carry-over from other donors' samples. The age is the age at diagnosis.

This clone was detected only a few times. The chain recombines TRBV6-6 with TRBJ2-6, with unresolved D. CDR3 size: 15 residues. V gave up 5 bases and J gave up 0 bases, with 8 bases separating them. CDR1 MNHNY and CDR2 SVGAGI come from the germline V gene (reference sequence). The CDR3 region has the DNA TGTGCCAGCAGTGCCCGGGTCTCTGGGGCCAACGTCCTGACTTTC. It translates to CASSARVSGANVLTF.

The rearrangement links TRBV30 to TRBJ1-2; TRBD1 might be the D (5 bases). The V gene lost 5 bases and the J gene lost 3 bases, with 13 bases spanning the gap. This CDR3 contains 13 residues. CDR1 and CDR2 (germline): GTSNPN, SVGIG (reference sequence). CDR3 coding DNA: TGTGCCTGGGTTCCCGGGGCCGACTATGGCTACACCTTC. As protein: CAWVPGADYGYTF.

The chain carries TRBV29-1 and TRBJ2-7, with D uncertain. The germline V and J ends were trimmed by 6 bases and 6 bases, with 15 bases remaining between them. The CDR3 loop spans 12 amino acids. Per the germline V gene, CDR1 is SQVTM and CDR2 is ANQGSEA. The CDR3 DNA is TGCAGCGTCCTCTCGGGCAGCCGCGAGCAGTACTTC. This gives the protein CSVLSGSREQYF.

The chain recombines TRBV18 with TRBJ2-7, with TRBD2 as a possible D gene (5 bases). Trimming left V 2 bases short and J 4 bases short, with 9 bases between. The CDR3 loop spans 13 amino acids. Germline V gene lookup returns CDR1 KGHSH and CDR2 LQKENI. Here the CDR3 DNA reads TGTGCCAGCTCACCAAGGGCGGGTTACGAGCAGTACGTC. It encodes CASSPRAGYEQYV.

This clone was recorded a few times. The chain is built from TRBV5-1 and TRBJ2-7; D remains ambiguous. CDR3 length: 14 residues. Between the trimmed V and J ends, which lost 0 bases and 2 bases, there was a span of 9 bases. The germline gives CDR1 SGHRS, CDR2 YFSETQ. This chain's CDR3 is CASSLGPVPYEQYF. The CDR3 nucleotides are TGCGCCAGCAGCTTGGGTCCGGTCCCCTACGAGCAGTACTTC.

This chain uses TRBV30 with TRBJ1-3; no clear D gene. The CDR3 has 12 amino acids. CDR1 and CDR2 (germline): GTSNPN, SVGIG (reference sequence). V was trimmed by 3 bases and J by 0 bases, leaving 3 bases between them. The CDR3 here is CAWRVSGNTIYF. CDR3 bases: TGTGCCTGGAGGGTCTCTGGAAACACCATATATTTT.

The genes are TRBV29-1 and TRBJ2-5; D gene uncertain. The CDR3 has 14 amino acids. The germline gives CDR1 SQVTM, CDR2 ANQGSEA. The ends were cut back, 4 bases at V and 3 bases at J, with 15 bases in the middle. CDR3 bases: TGCAGCGTTGTTACTCAGGCGAGCAAAGAGACCCAGTACTTC. It encodes CSVVTQASKETQYF.

This clone is judged medium-sized. CDR3 nucleotide sequence: TGTGCCTGGAGGGCCAAAAGAGCGGGGACTGAAGCTTTCTTT. It encodes CAWRAKRAGTEAFF. The genes are TRBV30 and TRBJ1-1; D unclear. V was trimmed by 3 bases and J by 5 bases, leaving 16 bases between them. The CDR3 spans 14 residues. The germline V gene has CDR1 GTSNPN and CDR2 SVGIG (reference sequence).

This clone has just a few counts. This chain uses TRBV5-1 with TRBJ1-6, with 7 bases aligning to TRBD1. CDR1 and CDR2 from the germline V gene are SGHRS and YFSETQ. With 6 bases clipped from V and 7 bases from J, the junction kept 7 bases outside the gene matches. This CDR3 is 14 amino acids long. The CDR3 DNA reads as TGCGCCAGCACCCCGACAGGGAGCAATTCACCCCTCCACTTT. Residues: CASTPTGSNSPLHF.

This clone showed up just a few times. This chain connects TRBV30 to TRBJ2-7; tentatively, D is TRBD1 (6 bases). V lost 4 bases to trimming and J lost 3 bases, with 16 bases between them. The CDR3 runs 14 residues. Germline V gene sequence: CDR1 GTSNPN, CDR2 SVGIG (reference sequence). The CDR3 sequence is CAWTYGGGNYEQYF. The CDR3 region has the DNA TGTGCCTGGACCTATGGGGGCGGAAACTACGAGCAGTACTTC.

This clone was counted between two and nine times. The rearrangement joins TRBV5-1 to TRBJ2-1; 9 positions match TRBD1. Germline trimming cut 0 bases from V and 2 bases from J; bases unmatched to any gene: 6. CDR3 size: 17 residues. The germline gives CDR1 SGHRS, CDR2 YFSETQ. CDR3 nucleotides: TGCGCCAGCAGCTTGGAAACAGGGGGCGTCGCCTACAATGAGCAGTTCTTC. Translation gives CASSLETGGVAYNEQFF.

This clone was detected a few times. The chain couples TRBV15 to TRBJ1-2, with TRBD1 matching 7 bases. The ends lost 5 bases at V and 3 bases at J; junction bases unmatched: 6. Looked up from germline, CDR1 is LNHNV and CDR2 is YYDKDF (reference sequence). CDR3 length equals 14 residues. CDR3 DNA: TGTGCCACCAGCGAGGGGGCAGGGGACTATGGCTACACCTTC. Protein product: CATSEGAGDYGYTF.

This clone has more than one count but fewer than ten. V gene TRBV30 combines with J gene TRBJ1-1; D unclear. V lost 3 bases, J lost 9 bases, and 14 bases lay in between. CDR1 GTSNPN and CDR2 SVGIG come from the germline V gene (reference sequence). The CDR3 sequence is 12 residues long. CDR3 sequence: CAWSPQSVKAFF. The CDR3 DNA is TGTGCCTGGAGCCCCCAATCGGTAAAAGCTTTCTTT.

V gene TRBV29-1 combines with J gene TRBJ2-1; 7 positions match TRBD2. The V segment lost 7 bases and the J segment 9 bases; nucleotides outside the gene matches: 9. This CDR3 contains 12 residues. Germline CDR1 is SQVTM and CDR2 is ANQGSEA. CDR3 nucleotide sequence: TGCAGCGCTGGGAGGGACGGTAGTGAGCAGTTCTTC. Encoded protein: CSAGRDGSEQFF.

CDR3 amino acids: CASSGTSGTDTQYF. The CDR3 nucleotides are TGTGCCAGCAGCGGGACTAGCGGCACAGATACGCAGTATTTT. V is TRBV5-4 and J is TRBJ2-3; 10 bases are shared with TRBD2. There are 14 residues in the CDR3. V gave up 4 bases and J gave up 1 base; unmatched junction bases: 0. Germline V gives CDR1 SGHNT, CDR2 YYREEE (reference sequence). Full variable domain (outside the CDR3, taken from reference TRBV5-4 and TRBJ2-3): ETGVTQSPTHLIKTRGQQVTLRCSSQSGHNTVSWYQQALGQGPQFIFQYYREEENGRGNFPPRFSGLQFPNYSSELNVNALELDDSALYLCASSGTSGTDTQYFGPGTRLTVL.

This clone has just one count. The rearrangement uses TRBV18 and TRBJ2-3; D call uncertain. Deletions cut 3 bases from V and 0 bases from J, with 7 bases between. This CDR3 comprises 14 residues. Germline CDR1 reads KGHSH; CDR2 reads LQKENI. CDR3: CASSPEVSTDTQYF. The CDR3 nucleotides are TGTGCCAGCTCACCTGAGGTGAGCACAGATACGCAGTATTTT.

The J gene is TRBJ1-2, the V gene TRBV25-1; D is ambiguous. Germline V gene data show CDR1 as MGHDK and CDR2 as SYGVNS. V lost 8 bases and J lost 8, with 18 bases in between. The CDR3 length is 13 residues. CDR3 sequence: CASSVWQGGGYTF. Written as DNA, the CDR3 is TGTGCCAGCTCAGTGTGGCAAGGCGGCGGCTACACCTTC.

This clone was detected only a few times. The V call is TRBV7-8, the J call TRBJ2-5; D remains unclear. Trimming left V 5 bases short and J 4 bases short, with 17 bases between. Germline V gene lookup returns CDR1 SGHVS and CDR2 FQNEAQ. This CDR3 is built from 15 residues. CDR3 nucleotide sequence: TGTGCCAGCAGCCCCCCTGCTCCGGGTATAGAGACCCAGTACTTC. Translation: CASSPPAPGIETQYF.

The chain carries TRBV11-2 and TRBJ2-3, with 8 bases identical to TRBD1. Germline V gives CDR1 SGHAT, CDR2 FQNNGV. V lost 6 bases, J lost 4 bases, and 9 bases stayed unmatched. The CDR3 is made up of 15 amino acids. CDR3 in amino acids: CASRHVLQGADTQYF. The CDR3 DNA sequence: TGTGCCAGCAGACATGTTTTACAGGGGGCAGATACGCAGTATTTT. The entire variable domain, with the rest obtained from reference TRBV11-2 and TRBJ2-3, is as follows: EAGVAQSPRYKIIEKRQSVAFWCNPISGHATLYWYQQILGQGPKLLIQFQNNGVVDDSQLPKDRFSAERLKGVDSTLKIQPAKLEDSAVYLCASRHVLQGADTQYFGPGTRLTVL.

This clone occurred once. The chain joins TRBV29-1 to TRBJ1-2; 9 bases are shared with TRBD1. V shed 5 bases and J 8 bases; nucleotides not matched to a gene: 6. The CDR3 loop spans 12 amino acids. Germline values: CDR1 SQVTM, CDR2 ANQGSEA. CDR3 nucleotides: TGCAGCGTTCCGGGACAGGGCGGCGGCTACACCTTC. Its protein is CSVPGQGGGYTF.

The genes are TRBV30 and TRBJ2-6; the D gene is possibly TRBD2 (5 bases). The germline gives CDR1 GTSNPN, CDR2 SVGIG (reference sequence). V lost 4 bases and J lost 0, with 16 bases in between. CDR3 length: 17 residues. The CDR3 sequence: CAWKSRGWSSGANVLTF. CDR3 nucleotides: TGTGCCTGGAAATCCAGAGGGTGGAGCTCTGGGGCCAACGTCCTGACTTTC.

The chain is built from TRBV29-1 and TRBJ1-2; D is perhaps TRBD1 (5 bases). The CDR3 is made up of 12 amino acids. Between the trimmed V and J ends, which lost 4 bases and 2 bases, there was a span of 8 bases. Germline CDR1 SQVTM, CDR2 ANQGSEA. CDR3 sequence: CSVGEGNYGYTF. For the CDR3, the DNA is TGCAGCGTTGGGGAGGGGAACTATGGCTACACCTTC.

This clone was found a few times. The rearrangement joins TRBV18 to TRBJ1-4; a weak D match, TRBD1 (6 bases). The CDR3 loop spans 16 amino acids. Germline CDR1 reads KGHSH; CDR2 reads LQKENI. Between the trimmed V and J ends, which lost 6 bases and 7 bases, there was a span of 21 bases. In DNA form, the CDR3 reads TGTGCCAGCTCCCCCGTTCTACAGGGACCAGGTGAAAAACTGTTTTTT. Encoded protein: CASSPVLQGPGEKLFF.

This chain joins TRBV30 and TRBJ2-7; D is unresolved. The CDR3 spans 11 residues. Looked up from germline, CDR1 is GTSNPN and CDR2 is SVGIG (reference sequence). Deletions cut 2 bases from V and 7 bases from J, with 9 bases between. Written as DNA, the CDR3 is TGTGCCTGGAGTAAGGGTCCGGAGCAGTACGTC. It yields the protein CAWSKGPEQYV.

This rearrangement joins TRBV18 to TRBJ2-5; TRBD2 aligns across 11 bases. V shed 4 bases and J 1 base; nucleotides not matched to a gene: 5. Germline lookup yields CDR1 KGHSH and CDR2 LQKENI. This CDR3 has 16 residues. CDR3 in amino acids: CASSRTSGGIQETQYF. The CDR3 region has the DNA TGTGCCAGCTCACGAACTAGCGGGGGCATCCAAGAGACCCAGTACTTC.

The rearrangement joins TRBV30 to TRBJ2-5; D is unclear. This CDR3 spans 11 amino acids. Deletions cut 0 bases from V and 6 bases from J, with 5 bases between. Germline CDR1 and CDR2: GTSNPN and SVGIG (reference sequence). This chain's CDR3 is CAWSVLKTQYF. The CDR3 nucleotides read TGTGCCTGGAGTGTATTGAAGACCCAGTACTTC.